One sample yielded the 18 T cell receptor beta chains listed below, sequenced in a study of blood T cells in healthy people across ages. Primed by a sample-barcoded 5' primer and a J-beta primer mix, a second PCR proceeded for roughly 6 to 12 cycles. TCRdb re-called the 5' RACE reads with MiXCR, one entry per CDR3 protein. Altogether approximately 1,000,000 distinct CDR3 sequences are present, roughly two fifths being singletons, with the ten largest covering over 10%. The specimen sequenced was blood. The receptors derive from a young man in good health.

The CDR3 here is CASGAPSLGLFTQYF. The CDR3 DNA is TGTGCCAGCGGGGCCCCCAGCTTGGGACTTTTTACGCAGTATTTT. V gene TRBV12-3 or TRBV12-4 combines with J gene TRBJ2-3; tentatively, D is TRBD2 (6 bases). This CDR3 region has 15 residues. V shed 8 bases and J shed 8 bases, with 23 bases lying between them.

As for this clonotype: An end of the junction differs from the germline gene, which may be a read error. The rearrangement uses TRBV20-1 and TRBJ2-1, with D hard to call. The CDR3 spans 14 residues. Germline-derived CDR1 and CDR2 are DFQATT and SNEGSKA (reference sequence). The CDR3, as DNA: TGCAGTGCTAGCGGGCAAAGCTCCTACAATAAGCAGTTCTTC. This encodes CSASGQSSYNKQFF.

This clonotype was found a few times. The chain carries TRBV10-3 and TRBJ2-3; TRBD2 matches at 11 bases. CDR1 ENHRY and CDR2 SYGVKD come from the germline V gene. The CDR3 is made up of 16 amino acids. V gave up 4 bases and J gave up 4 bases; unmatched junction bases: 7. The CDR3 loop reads CAISGIAGGLSDTQYF. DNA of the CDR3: TGTGCCATCAGTGGGATAGCGGGGGGGCTGTCAGATACGCAGTATTTT.

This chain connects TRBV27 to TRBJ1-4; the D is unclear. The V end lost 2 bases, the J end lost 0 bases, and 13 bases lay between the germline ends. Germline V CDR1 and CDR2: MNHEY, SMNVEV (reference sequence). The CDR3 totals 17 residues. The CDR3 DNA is TGTGCCAGCAGTTTACAAGGTGGCCCAGCAACTAATGAAAAACTGTTTTTT. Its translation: CASSLQGGPATNEKLFF. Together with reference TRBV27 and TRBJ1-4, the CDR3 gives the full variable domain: EAQVTQNPRYLITVTGKKLTVTCSQNMNHEYMSWYRQDPGLGLRQIYYSMNVEVTDKGDVPEGYKVSRKEKRNFPLILESPSPNQTSLYFCASSLQGGPATNEKLFFGSGTQLSVL.

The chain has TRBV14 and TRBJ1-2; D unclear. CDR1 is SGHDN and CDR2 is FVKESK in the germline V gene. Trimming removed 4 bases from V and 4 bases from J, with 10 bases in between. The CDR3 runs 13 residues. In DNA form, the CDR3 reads TGTGCCAGCAGCCGAGGACTGCGCTATGGCTACACCTTC. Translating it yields CASSRGLRYGYTF. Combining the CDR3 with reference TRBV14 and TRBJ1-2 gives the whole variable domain EAGVTQFPSHSVIEKGQTVTLRCDPISGHDNLYWYRRVMGKEIKFLLHFVKESKQDESGMPNNRFLAERTGGTYSTLKVQPAELEDSGVYFCASSRGLRYGYTFGSGTRLTVV.

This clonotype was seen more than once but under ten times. The CDR3 bases are TGTGCCACCAGCAGAGATCTTGGGGAGGGGACTGAAGCTTTCTTT. Residues: CATSRDLGEGTEAFF. This sequence joins TRBV15 and TRBJ1-1; possibly TRBD1 for D (5 bases). The CDR3 loop spans 15 amino acids. V was pared by 0 bases and J by 5 bases, with 13 bases between. From germline, CDR1 is LNHNV and CDR2 YYDKDF (reference sequence).

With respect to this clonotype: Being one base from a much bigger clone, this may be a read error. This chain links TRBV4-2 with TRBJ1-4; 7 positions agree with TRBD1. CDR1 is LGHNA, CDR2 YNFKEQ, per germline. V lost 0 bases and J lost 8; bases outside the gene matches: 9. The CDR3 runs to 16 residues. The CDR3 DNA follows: TGTGCCAGCAGCCAAGATTCGGTGACAGGGCGGGAAAAACTGTTTTTT. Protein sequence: CASSQDSVTGREKLFF.

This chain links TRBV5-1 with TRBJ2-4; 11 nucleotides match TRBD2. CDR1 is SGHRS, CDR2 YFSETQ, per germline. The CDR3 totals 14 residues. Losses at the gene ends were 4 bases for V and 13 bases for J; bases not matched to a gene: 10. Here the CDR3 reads CASSTTSGGIEQYF. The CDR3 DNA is TGCGCCAGCAGCACAACTAGCGGGGGTATTGAGCAGTACTTC.

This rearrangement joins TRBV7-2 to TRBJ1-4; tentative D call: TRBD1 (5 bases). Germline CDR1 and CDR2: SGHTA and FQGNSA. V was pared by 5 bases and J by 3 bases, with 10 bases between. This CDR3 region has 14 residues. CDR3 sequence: CASSPGLSNEKLFF. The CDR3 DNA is TGTGCCAGCAGCCCGGGACTGTCTAATGAAAAACTGTTTTTT.

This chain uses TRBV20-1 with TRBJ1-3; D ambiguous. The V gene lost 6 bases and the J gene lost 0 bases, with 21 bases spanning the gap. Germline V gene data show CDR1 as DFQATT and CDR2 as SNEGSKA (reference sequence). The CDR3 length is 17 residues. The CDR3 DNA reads TGCAGTGCCAGAACAACTCGGTCGGGTGACTCTGGAAACACCATATATTTT. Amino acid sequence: CSARTTRSGDSGNTIYF.

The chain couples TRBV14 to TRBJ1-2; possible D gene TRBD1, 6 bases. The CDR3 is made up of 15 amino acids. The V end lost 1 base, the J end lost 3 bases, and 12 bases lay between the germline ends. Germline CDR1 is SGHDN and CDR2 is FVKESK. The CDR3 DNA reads TGTGCCAGCAGCCAAGTTGCAGGGGCCGACTATGGCTACACCTTC. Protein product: CASSQVAGADYGYTF. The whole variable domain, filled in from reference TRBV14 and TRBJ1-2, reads EAGVTQFPSHSVIEKGQTVTLRCDPISGHDNLYWYRRVMGKEIKFLLHFVKESKQDESGMPNNRFLAERTGGTYSTLKVQPAELEDSGVYFCASSQVAGADYGYTFGSGTRLTVV.

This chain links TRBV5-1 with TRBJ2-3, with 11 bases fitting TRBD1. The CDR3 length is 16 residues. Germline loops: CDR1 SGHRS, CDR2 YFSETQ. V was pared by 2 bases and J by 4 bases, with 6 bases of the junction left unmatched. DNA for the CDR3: TGCGCCAGCAGCTTAGCGGGACAGGGGGAAGCAGATACGCAGTATTTT. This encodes CASSLAGQGEADTQYF.

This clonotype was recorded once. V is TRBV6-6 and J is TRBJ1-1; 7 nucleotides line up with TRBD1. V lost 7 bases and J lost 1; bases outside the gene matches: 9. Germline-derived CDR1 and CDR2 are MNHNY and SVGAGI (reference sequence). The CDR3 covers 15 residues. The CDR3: CASTGGPRGNTEAFF. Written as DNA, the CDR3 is TGTGCCAGCACAGGGGGGCCGAGGGGGAACACTGAAGCTTTCTTT.

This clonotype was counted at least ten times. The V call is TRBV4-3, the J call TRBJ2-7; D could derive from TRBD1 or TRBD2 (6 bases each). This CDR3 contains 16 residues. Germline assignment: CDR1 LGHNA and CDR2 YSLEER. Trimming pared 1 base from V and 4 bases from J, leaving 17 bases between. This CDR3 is CASSQGGGTYPYEQYF. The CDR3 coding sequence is TGCGCCAGCAGCCAAGGAGGAGGGACATACCCTTACGAGCAGTACTTC.

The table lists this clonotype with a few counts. The CDR3 here is CASRGLVPTDTQYF. The DNA of the CDR3 is TGTGCCAGCAGAGGACTAGTTCCCACAGATACGCAGTATTTT. This chain uses TRBV6-2 or TRBV6-3 with TRBJ2-3, with 7 bases lining up with TRBD2. CDR3 length: 14 amino acids. V shed 6 bases, J shed 2 bases, and the junction held 5 bases outside the gene matches. Looked up from germline, CDR1 is MNHEY and CDR2 is SVGEGT.

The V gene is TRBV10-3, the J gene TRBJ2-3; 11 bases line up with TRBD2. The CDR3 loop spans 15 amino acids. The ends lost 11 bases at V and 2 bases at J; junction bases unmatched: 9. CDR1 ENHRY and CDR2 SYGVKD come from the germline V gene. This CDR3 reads CAALPGLAVTDTQYF. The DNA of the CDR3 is TGTGCCGCCTTGCCGGGACTAGCGGTCACAGATACGCAGTATTTT.

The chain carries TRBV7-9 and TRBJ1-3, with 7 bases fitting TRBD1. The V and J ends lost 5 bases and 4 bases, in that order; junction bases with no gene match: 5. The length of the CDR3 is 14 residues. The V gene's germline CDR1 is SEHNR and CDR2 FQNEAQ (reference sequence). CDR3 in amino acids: CASSHGTVGNTIYF. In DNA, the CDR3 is TGTGCCAGCAGCCATGGGACAGTGGGAAACACCATATATTTT.

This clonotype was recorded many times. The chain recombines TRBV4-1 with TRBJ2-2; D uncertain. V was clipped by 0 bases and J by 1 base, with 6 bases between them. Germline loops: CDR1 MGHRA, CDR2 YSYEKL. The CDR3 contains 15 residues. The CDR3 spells CASSQDPVNTGELFF. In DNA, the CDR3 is TGCGCCAGCAGCCAAGATCCGGTGAACACCGGGGAGCTGTTTTTT.